Below, 25 T cell receptor beta chains from the same sample are listed, as sequenced in a study of monozygotic twins with inflammatory bowel disease. TCRdb re-called the 5' RACE reads; one entry per CDR3 protein, DNA not given. This specimen shows about 150,000 distinct CDR3 sequences; the ten leading clones hold around 1.2%. The sample was blood. These receptors all come from a human donor with ulcerative colitis or Crohn's disease, or a healthy co-twin of an affected twin (not recorded which).

This chain connects TRBV2 to TRBJ1-5. The CDR3 runs to 12 residues. The V gene's germline CDR1 is SNHLY and CDR2 FYNNEI. CDR3: CASSASNQPQHF.

The gene calls are TRBV5-1 and TRBJ2-1. CDR3 length equals 15 residues. Germline V gene sequence: CDR1 SGHRS, CDR2 YFSETQ. CDR3: CASSLARQQNNEQFF.

The chain is built from TRBV27 and TRBJ2-1; TCRdb's D gene call, TRBD2, goes unchecked for lack of DNA. This CDR3 is built from 16 residues. Germline CDR1 is MNHEY and CDR2 is SMNVEV (reference sequence). The CDR3 spells CASSFSLAASYNEQFF.

The rearrangement joins TRBV29-1 to TRBJ2-7; TCRdb names TRBD1, which stays unverified in the absence of DNA. The CDR3 length is 11 residues. Germline V gene sequence: CDR1 SQVTM, CDR2 ANQGSEA. CDR3 sequence: CSVEAPGEQYF.

The V call is TRBV24-1, the J call TRBJ1-5; no DNA is available, so the TRBD1 call from TCRdb remains unchecked. CDR3 length: 16 residues. Per germline, CDR1 KGHDR and CDR2 SFDVKD. CDR3 in amino acids: CATSGGTGTSNQPQHF.

The chain uses TRBV29-1 and TRBJ1-6; TCRdb gives TRBD1 as the D gene, but with no DNA this cannot be confirmed. Germline V gene lookup returns CDR1 SQVTM and CDR2 ANQGSEA. The CDR3 covers 14 residues. This CDR3 is CSVGMTGDNSPLHF.

The chain uses TRBV29-1 and TRBJ2-2. This CDR3 has 13 amino acids. Germline CDR1 reads SQVTM; CDR2 reads ANQGSEA. The CDR3 loop reads CSVEEMGTGELFF.

The rearrangement links TRBV5-1 to TRBJ2-1; without DNA, the TCRdb call of TRBD1 cannot be checked. Germline CDR1 SGHRS, CDR2 YFSETQ. There are 16 residues in the CDR3. CDR3 region: CASSSPDSAFYNEQFF. The whole variable domain, filled in from reference TRBV5-1 and TRBJ2-1, reads KAGVTQTPRYLIKTRGQQVTLSCSPISGHRSVSWYQQTPGQGLQFLFEYFSETQRNKGNFPGRFSGRQFSNSRSEMNVSTLELGDSALYLCASSSPDSAFYNEQFFGPGTRLTVL.

This chain joins TRBV15 and TRBJ1-4. This CDR3 is built from 14 residues. CDR1 is LNHNV, CDR2 YYDKDF, per germline (reference sequence). The CDR3 is CATSREGDFEKLFF.

The rearrangement uses TRBV27 and TRBJ2-2; TCRdb designates TRBD2, a call that cannot be tested without DNA. The germline V gene has CDR1 MNHEY and CDR2 SMNVEV (reference sequence). The CDR3 sequence is 19 residues long. The CDR3 loop reads CASSSFVLAGSPFTGELFF.

The V and J genes are TRBV4-1 and TRBJ2-2; with no DNA, the TCRdb D assignment of TRBD1 cannot be verified. This CDR3 contains 15 residues. Per the germline V gene, CDR1 is MGHRA and CDR2 is YSYEKL. This CDR3 is CASSQGQGPTGELFF.

CDR3 region: CSVAGEPPYEQYF. V and J are TRBV20-1 and TRBJ2-7; TCRdb selects TRBD2, and the lack of DNA leaves this call unchecked. CDR3 length: 13 amino acids. Germline V gives CDR1 DFQATT, CDR2 SNEGSKA (reference sequence).

The V and J genes are TRBV6-5 and TRBJ2-3; the D call from TCRdb, TRBD1, cannot be confirmed without DNA. This CDR3 is 14 amino acids long. Germline CDR1 is MNHEY and CDR2 is SVGAGI. CDR3 amino acids: CASSWGRSTDTQYF.

This sequence joins TRBV2 and TRBJ2-3. CDR1 SNHLY and CDR2 FYNNEI come from the germline V gene. CDR3 length: 14 residues. The CDR3 sequence: CASSALLATDTQYF. The whole variable domain, filled in from reference TRBV2 and TRBJ2-3, reads EPEVTQTPSHQVTQMGQEVILRCVPISNHLYFYWYRQILGQKVEFLVSFYNNEISEKSEIFDDQFSVERPDGSNFTLKIRSTKLEDSAMYFCASSALLATDTQYFGPGTRLTVL.

This chain uses TRBV3-1 with TRBJ1-5. The germline gives CDR1 LGHDT, CDR2 YNNKEL (reference sequence). This CDR3 is 14 amino acids long. This CDR3 reads CASSQGRMASPQHF.

V usage is TRBV3-1 and J usage is TRBJ2-7; TCRdb proposes TRBD1, but this gene call is untestable without DNA. Germline V gene sequence: CDR1 LGHDT, CDR2 YNNKEL (reference sequence). The CDR3 spans 15 residues. CDR3 residues: CASSQRQGARYEQYF.

The rearrangement joins TRBV20-1 to TRBJ1-4; TCRdb indicates TRBD1, and absent DNA this call remains unverified. From germline, CDR1 is DFQATT and CDR2 SNEGSKA (reference sequence). The CDR3 covers 14 residues. Here the CDR3 reads CSARDLGREEKLFF.

The chain recombines TRBV29-1 with TRBJ2-7; TCRdb reports TRBD1, a call that lacks DNA to check it against. The CDR3 spans 15 residues. Germline CDR1 and CDR2: SQVTM and ANQGSEA. CDR3 region: CSVFRQGERGYEQYF.

V is TRBV15 and J is TRBJ2-7. CDR3 size: 16 residues. Germline V gene lookup returns CDR1 LNHNV and CDR2 YYDKDF (reference sequence). This CDR3 reads CATSRDLPGSSYEQYF.

This chain connects TRBV5-6 to TRBJ2-1; lacking DNA, the TRBD2 call made by TCRdb goes unchecked. Germline assignment: CDR1 SGHDT and CDR2 YYEEEE. The CDR3 consists of 15 residues. The CDR3: CASSQGGGSDSEQFF.

V and J are TRBV27 and TRBJ2-7; with no DNA, the TCRdb D assignment of TRBD2 cannot be verified. The germline gives CDR1 MNHEY, CDR2 SMNVEV (reference sequence). CDR3 length: 15 residues. CDR3 loop: CASSYGTSGSYEQYF.

This chain links TRBV20-1 with TRBJ2-5. From germline, CDR1 is DFQATT and CDR2 SNEGSKA (reference sequence). The CDR3 has 13 residues. CDR3 sequence: CSDFGLAEETQYF.

This chain joins TRBV6-5 and TRBJ2-1. Looked up from germline, CDR1 is MNHEY and CDR2 is SVGAGI. This CDR3 region has 14 residues. The chain's CDR3 is CASSYSRASDEQSF.

This chain uses TRBV12-3 or TRBV12-4 with TRBJ2-2; the TCRdb call, TRBD2, lacks DNA for checking. This CDR3 is built from 15 residues. The CDR3 reads CASSKLASNTGELFF.

The V and J genes are TRBV12-3 or TRBV12-4 and TRBJ2-1; as DNA is missing, the TRBD2 call by TCRdb cannot be tested. This CDR3 is 15 amino acids long. The CDR3 is CASSFLAGGWDEQFF.